This record looks at one TCR beta chain sequence and its context. The antigen remains undetermined. Method: immunoSEQ multiplex PCR; TCRdb's copy keeps in-frame clones and lacks some. The sample records about 350,000 clones, 88% being singletons. Per the germline V gene, CDR1 is MNHEY and CDR2 is SVGEGT. V lost 4 bases to trimming and J lost 0 bases, with 10 bases between them. This CDR3 has 14 residues. The source of the sample is a study of Ad26.COV2.S vaccination and SARS-CoV-2 variants. Turning to the study itself: The authors gave Ad26.COV2.S intramuscularly, either once or twice 56 days apart.

Described treatment: roughly 19 received Ad26.COV2.S at low or high dose, single or two shots; five or six received placebo; per-sample allocation not given. Repertoires come from day 63 after the first vaccine or placebo injection. The sample came from a Boston adult aged 18-55 years. Study-wide findings and caveats: Ad26.COV2.S recipients had broader spike-specific TCRs (P = 0.0014).

The chain carries TRBV6-2 or TRBV6-3 and TRBJ2-7; D tentatively reads TRBD1 or TRBD2 (5 bases each). The origin of this receptor is a person between 18 and 59 years old who received the Ad26.COV2.S COVID-19 vaccine or a placebo. The specimen was peripheral blood, collected in a trial of Ad26.COV2.S vaccine versus placebo. The CDR3, as DNA: TGTGCCAGCAGTTCGGGACGTGACTCCTACGAGCAGTACTTC. It is translated as CASSSGRDSYEQYF.